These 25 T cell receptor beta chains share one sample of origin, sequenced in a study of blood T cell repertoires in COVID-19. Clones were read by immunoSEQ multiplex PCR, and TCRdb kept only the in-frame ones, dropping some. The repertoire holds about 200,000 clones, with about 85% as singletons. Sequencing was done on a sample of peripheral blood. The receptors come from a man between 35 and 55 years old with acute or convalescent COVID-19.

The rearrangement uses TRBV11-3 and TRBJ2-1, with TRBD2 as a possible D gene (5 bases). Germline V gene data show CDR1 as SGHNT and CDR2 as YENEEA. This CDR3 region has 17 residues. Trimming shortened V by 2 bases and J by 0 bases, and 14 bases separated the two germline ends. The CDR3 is CASSLPPGESSYNEQFF. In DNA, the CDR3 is TGTGCCAGCAGCTTACCGCCCGGGGAGAGCTCCTACAATGAGCAGTTCTTC. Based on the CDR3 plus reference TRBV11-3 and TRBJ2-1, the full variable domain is EAGVVQSPRYKIIEKKQPVAFWCNPISGHNTLYWYLQNLGQGPELLIRYENEEAVDDSQLPKDRFSAERLKGVDSTLKIQPAELGDSAVYLCASSLPPGESSYNEQFFGPGTRLTVL.

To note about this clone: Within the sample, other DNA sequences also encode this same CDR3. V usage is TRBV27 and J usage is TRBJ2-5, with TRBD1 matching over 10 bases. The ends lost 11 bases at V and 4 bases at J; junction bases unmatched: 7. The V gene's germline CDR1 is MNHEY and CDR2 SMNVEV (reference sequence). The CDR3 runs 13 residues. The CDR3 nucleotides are TGTGCCTCCCGAGGACAGGGGGGAGAGACCCAGTACTTC. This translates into CASRGQGGETQYF.

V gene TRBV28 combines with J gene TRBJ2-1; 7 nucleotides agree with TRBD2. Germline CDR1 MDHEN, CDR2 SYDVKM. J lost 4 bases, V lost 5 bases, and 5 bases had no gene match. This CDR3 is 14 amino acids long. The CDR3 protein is CASSPGGLYNEQFF. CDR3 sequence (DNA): TGTGCCAGCAGTCCCGGGGGGTTATACAATGAGCAGTTCTTC. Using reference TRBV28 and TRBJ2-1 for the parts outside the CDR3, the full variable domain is DVKVTQSSRYLVKRTGEKVFLECVQDMDHENMFWYRQDPGLGLRLIYFSYDVKMKEKGDIPEGYSVSREKKERFSLILESASTNQTSMYLCASSPGGLYNEQFFGPGTRLTVL.

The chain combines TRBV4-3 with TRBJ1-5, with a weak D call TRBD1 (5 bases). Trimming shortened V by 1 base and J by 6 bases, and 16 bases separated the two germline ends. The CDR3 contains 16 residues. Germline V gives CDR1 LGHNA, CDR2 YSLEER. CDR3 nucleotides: TGCGCCAGCAGCCAAGCCGTTTCAGGGCGAAGTCAGCCCCAGCATTTT. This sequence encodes CASSQAVSGRSQPQHF.

The CDR3 loop reads CASSNPLAAGSQETQYF. CDR3 DNA sequence: TGTGCCAGCAGCAACCCACTAGCGGCGGGGTCCCAAGAGACCCAGTACTTC. The chain has TRBV21-1 and TRBJ2-5; no check of the table's D call, TRBD2, against the DNA was made. TRBV21-1 corresponds to a pseudogene. This CDR3 spans 17 amino acids.

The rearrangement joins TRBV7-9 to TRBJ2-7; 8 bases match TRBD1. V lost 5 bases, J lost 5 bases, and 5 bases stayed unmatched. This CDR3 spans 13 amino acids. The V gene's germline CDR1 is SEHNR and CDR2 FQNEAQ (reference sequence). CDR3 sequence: CASSQTTGDEQYF. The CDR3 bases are TGTGCCAGCAGCCAGACGACAGGGGACGAGCAGTACTTC.

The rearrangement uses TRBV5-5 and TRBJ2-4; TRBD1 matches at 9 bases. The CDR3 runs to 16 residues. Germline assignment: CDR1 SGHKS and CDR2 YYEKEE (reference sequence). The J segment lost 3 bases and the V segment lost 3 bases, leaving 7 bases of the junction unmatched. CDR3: CASSSGQGNGKNIQYF. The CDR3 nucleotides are TGTGCCAGCAGCTCGGGACAGGGCAATGGCAAAAACATTCAGTACTTC. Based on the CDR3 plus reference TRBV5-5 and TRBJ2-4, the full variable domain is DAGVTQSPTHLIKTRGQQVTLRCSPISGHKSVSWYQQVLGQGPQFIFQYYEKEERGRGNFPDRFSARQFPNYSSELNVNALLLGDSALYLCASSSGQGNGKNIQYFGAGTRLSVL.

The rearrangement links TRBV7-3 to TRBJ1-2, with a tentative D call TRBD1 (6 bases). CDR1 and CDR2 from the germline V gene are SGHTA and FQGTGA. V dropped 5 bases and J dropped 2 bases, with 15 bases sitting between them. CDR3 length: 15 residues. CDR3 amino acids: CASSHPGQFNYGYTF. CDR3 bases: TGTGCCAGCAGCCACCCCGGACAGTTCAACTATGGCTACACCTTC. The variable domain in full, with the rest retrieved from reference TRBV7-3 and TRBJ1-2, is GAGVSQTPSNKVTEKGKYVELRCDPISGHTALYWYRQSLGQGPEFLIYFQGTGAADDSGLPNDRFFAVRPEGSVSTLKIQRTERGDSAVYLCASSHPGQFNYGYTFGSGTRLTVV.

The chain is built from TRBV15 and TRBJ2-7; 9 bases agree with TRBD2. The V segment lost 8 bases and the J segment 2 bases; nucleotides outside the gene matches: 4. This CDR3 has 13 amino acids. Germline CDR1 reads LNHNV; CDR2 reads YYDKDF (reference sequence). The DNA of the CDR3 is TGTGCCACCTGGCGGGAGGGGACCTACGAGCAGTACTTC. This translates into CATWREGTYEQYF.

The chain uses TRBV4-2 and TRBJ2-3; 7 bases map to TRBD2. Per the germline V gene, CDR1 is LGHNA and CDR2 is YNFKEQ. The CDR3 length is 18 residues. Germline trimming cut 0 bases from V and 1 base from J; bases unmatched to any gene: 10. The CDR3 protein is CASSQDPPTAGGTDTQYF. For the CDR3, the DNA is TGTGCCAGCAGCCAAGATCCCCCCACCGCGGGGGGCACAGATACGCAGTATTTT.

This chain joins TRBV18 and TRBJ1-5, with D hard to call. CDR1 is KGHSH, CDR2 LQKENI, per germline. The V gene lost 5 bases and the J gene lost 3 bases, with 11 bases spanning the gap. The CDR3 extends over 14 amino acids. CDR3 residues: CASSVRANNQPQHF. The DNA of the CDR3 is TGTGCCAGCTCAGTGCGGGCCAACAATCAGCCCCAGCATTTT.

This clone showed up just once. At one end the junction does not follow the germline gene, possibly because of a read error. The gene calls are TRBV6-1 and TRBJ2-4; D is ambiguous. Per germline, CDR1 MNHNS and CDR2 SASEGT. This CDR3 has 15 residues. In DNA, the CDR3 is TGTGCCAGCAGCGAAGGCTGGCTTGCCAAAAACATTCAGTACTTC. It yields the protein CASSEGWLAKNIQYF.

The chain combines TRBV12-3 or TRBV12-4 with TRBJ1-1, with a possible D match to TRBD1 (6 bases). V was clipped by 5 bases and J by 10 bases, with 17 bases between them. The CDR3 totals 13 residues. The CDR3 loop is CASSTLQGGRAFF. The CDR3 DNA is TGTGCCAGCAGTACCCTACAGGGAGGGCGAGCTTTCTTT.

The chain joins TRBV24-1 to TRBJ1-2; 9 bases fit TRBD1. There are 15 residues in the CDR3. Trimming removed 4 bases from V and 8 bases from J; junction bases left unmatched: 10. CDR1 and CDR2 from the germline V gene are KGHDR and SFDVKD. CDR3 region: CATSDFGTGTGGYTF. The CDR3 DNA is TGTGCCACCAGTGACTTTGGGACAGGGACGGGAGGCTACACCTTC.

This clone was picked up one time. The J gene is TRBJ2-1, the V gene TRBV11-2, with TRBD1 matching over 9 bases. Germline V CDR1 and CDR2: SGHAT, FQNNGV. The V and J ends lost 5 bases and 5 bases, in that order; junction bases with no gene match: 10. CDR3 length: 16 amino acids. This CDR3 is CASSPSGTGINNEQFF. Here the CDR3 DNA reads TGTGCCAGCAGCCCGTCCGGGACAGGGATAAACAATGAGCAGTTCTTC.

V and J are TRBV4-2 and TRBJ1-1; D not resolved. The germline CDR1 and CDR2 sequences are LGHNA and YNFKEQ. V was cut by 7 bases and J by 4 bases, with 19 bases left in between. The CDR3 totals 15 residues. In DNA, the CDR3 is TGTGCCAGCACCCTCGTCGGGGTTGGGAGCACTGAAGCTTTCTTT. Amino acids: CASTLVGVGSTEAFF.

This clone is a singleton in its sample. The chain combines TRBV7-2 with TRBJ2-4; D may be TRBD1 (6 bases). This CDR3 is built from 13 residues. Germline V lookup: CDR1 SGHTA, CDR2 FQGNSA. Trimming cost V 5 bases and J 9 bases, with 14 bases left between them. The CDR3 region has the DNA TGTGCCAGCAGCCCACAGGGAACGGGCATTCAGTACTTC. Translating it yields CASSPQGTGIQYF.

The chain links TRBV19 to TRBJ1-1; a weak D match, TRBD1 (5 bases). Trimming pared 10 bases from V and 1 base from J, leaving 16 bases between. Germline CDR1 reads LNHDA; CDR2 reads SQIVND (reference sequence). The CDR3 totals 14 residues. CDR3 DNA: TGTGCCACCACCTTGGGGCAGACGAACACTGAAGCTTTCTTT. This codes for CATTLGQTNTEAFF. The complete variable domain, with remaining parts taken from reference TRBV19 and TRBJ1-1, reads DGGITQSPKYLFRKEGQNVTLSCEQNLNHDAMYWYRQDPGQGLRLIYYSQIVNDFQKGDIAEGYSVSREKKESFPLTVTSAQKNPTAFYLCATTLGQTNTEAFFGQGTRLTVV.

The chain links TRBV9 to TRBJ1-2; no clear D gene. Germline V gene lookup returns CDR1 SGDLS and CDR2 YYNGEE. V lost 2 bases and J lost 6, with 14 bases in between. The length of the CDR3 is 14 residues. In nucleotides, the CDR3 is TGTGCCAGCAGCGTTCCTGGACTTCCGGATGGCTACACCTTC. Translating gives CASSVPGLPDGYTF. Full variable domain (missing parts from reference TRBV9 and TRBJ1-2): DSGVTQTPKHLITATGQRVTLRCSPRSGDLSVYWYQQSLDQGLQFLIQYYNGEERAKGNILERFSAQQFPDLHSELNLSSLELGDSALYFCASSVPGLPDGYTFGSGTRLTVV.

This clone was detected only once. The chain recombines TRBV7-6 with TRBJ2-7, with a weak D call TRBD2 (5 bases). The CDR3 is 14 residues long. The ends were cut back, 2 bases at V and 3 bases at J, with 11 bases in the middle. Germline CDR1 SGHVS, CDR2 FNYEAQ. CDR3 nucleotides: TGTGCCAGCAGCTTAATGGCCGGGGACTACGAGCAGTACTTC. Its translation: CASSLMAGDYEQYF. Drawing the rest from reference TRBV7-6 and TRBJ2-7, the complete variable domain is GAGVSQSPRYKVTKRGQDVALRCDPISGHVSLYWYRQALGQGPEFLTYFNYEAQQDKSGLPNDRFSAERPEGSISTLTIQRTEQRDSAMYRCASSLMAGDYEQYFGPGTRLTVT.

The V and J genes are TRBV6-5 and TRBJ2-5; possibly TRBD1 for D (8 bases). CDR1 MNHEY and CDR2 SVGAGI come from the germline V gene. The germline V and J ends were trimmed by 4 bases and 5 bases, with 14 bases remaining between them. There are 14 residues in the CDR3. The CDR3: CASSSQGGAETQYF. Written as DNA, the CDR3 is TGTGCCAGCAGTTCACAGGGGGGGGCGGAGACCCAGTACTTC.

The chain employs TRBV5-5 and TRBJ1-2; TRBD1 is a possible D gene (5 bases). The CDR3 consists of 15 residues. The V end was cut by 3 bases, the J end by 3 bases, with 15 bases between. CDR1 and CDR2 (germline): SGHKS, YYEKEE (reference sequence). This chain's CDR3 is CASSSYIGGDYGYTF. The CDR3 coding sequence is TGTGCCAGCAGCTCGTATATTGGAGGGGACTATGGCTACACCTTC.

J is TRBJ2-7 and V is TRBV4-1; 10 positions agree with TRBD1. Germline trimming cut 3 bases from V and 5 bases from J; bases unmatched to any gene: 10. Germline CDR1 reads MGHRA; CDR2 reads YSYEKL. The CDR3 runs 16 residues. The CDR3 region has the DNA TGCGCCAGCAGCCACCTCTGGGACAGGGGTTCCCACGAGCAGTACTTC. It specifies CASSHLWDRGSHEQYF.

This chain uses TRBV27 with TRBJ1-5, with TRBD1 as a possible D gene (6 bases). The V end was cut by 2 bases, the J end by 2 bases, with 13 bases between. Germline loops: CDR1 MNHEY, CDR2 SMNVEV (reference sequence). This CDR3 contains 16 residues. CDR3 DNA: TGTGCCAGCAGTTTAAGGGGGACGTTTGGCAATCAGCCCCAGCATTTT. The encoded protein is CASSLRGTFGNQPQHF.

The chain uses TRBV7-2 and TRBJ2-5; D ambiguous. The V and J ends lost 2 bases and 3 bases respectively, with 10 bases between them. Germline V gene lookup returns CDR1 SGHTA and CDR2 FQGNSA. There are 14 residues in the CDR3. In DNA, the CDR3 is TGTGCCAGCAGCTTACCCGACATGAAAGAGACCCAGTACTTC. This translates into CASSLPDMKETQYF. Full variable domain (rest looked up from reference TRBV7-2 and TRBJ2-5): GAGVSQSPSNKVTEKGKDVELRCDPISGHTALYWYRQSLGQGLEFLIYFQGNSAPDKSGLPSDRFSAERTGGSVSTLTIQRTQQEDSAVYLCASSLPDMKETQYFGPGTRLLVL.